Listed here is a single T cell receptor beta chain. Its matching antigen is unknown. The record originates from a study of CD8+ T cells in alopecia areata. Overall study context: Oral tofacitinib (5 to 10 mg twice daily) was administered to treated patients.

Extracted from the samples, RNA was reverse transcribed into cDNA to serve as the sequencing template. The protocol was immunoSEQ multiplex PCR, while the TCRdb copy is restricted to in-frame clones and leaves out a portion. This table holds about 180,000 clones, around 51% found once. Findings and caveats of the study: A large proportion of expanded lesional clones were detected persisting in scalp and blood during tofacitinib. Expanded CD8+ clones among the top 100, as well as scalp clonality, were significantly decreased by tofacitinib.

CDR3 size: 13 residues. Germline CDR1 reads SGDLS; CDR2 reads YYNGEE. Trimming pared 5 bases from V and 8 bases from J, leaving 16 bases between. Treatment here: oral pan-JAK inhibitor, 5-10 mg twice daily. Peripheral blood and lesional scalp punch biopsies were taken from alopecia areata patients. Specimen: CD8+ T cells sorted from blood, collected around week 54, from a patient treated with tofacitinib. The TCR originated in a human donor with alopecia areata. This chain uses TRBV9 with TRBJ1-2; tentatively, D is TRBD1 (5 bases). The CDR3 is CASSRDRSMGYTF. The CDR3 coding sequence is TGTGCCAGCAGTAGAGACAGATCTATGGGCTACACCTTC.